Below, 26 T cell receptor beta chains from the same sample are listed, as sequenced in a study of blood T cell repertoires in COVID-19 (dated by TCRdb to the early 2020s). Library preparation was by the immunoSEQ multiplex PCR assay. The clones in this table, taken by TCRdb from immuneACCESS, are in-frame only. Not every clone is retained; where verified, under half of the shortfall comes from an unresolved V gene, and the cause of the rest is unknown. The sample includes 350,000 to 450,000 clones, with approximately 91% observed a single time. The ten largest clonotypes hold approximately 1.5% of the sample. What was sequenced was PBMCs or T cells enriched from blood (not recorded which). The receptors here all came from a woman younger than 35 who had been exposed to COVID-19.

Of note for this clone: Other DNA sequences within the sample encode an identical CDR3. The DNA for the CDR3 is TGTGCCAGCAGTCTTGATCAGCCCCAGCATTTT. Amino acid sequence: CASSLDQPQHF. The chain has TRBV28 and TRBJ1-5; the D is unclear. The CDR3 is 11 residues long. Germline CDR1 and CDR2: MDHEN and SYDVKM. Trimming removed 5 bases at V and 5 bases at J, with 4 bases between.

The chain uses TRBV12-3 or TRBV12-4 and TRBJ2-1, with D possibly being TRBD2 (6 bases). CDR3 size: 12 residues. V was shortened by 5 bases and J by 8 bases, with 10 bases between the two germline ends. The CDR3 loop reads CASSTQRDEQFF. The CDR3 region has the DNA TGTGCCAGCAGTACTCAGCGGGATGAGCAGTTCTTC.

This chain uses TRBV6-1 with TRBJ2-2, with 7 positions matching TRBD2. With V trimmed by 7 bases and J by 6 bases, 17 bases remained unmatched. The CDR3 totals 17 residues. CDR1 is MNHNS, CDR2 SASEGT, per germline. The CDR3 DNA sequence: TGTGCCAGCACTGAGCCCGGAGCGGGAAGGAATCCCGGGGAGCTGTTTTTT. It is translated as CASTEPGAGRNPGELFF.

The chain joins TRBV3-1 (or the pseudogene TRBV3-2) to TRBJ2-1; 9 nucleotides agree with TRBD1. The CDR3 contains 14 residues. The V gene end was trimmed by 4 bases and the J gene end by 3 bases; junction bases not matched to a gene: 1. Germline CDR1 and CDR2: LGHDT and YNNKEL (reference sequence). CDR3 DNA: TGTGCCAGCAGCCCGGACAGGGGCTACAATGAGCAGTTCTTC. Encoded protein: CASSPDRGYNEQFF.

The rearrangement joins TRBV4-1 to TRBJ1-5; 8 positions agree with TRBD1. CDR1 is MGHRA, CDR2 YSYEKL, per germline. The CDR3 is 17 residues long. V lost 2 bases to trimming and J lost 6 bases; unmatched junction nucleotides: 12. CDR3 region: CASSQMPGQGGGQPQHF. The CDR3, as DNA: TGCGCCAGCAGCCAAATGCCCGGACAGGGAGGAGGTCAGCCCCAGCATTTT.

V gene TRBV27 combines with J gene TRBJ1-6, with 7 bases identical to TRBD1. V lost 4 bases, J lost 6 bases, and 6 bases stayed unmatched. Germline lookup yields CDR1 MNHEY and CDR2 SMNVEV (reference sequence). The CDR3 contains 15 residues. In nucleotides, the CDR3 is TGTGCCAGCAGTTCGCCGGGACAGACTAATTCACCCCTCCACTTT. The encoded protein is CASSSPGQTNSPLHF.

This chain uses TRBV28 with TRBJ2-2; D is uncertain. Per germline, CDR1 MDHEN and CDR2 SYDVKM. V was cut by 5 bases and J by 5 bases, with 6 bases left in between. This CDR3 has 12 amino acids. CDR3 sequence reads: CASSPLTGELFF. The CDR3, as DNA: TGTGCCAGCAGTCCGCTAACCGGGGAGCTGTTTTTT.

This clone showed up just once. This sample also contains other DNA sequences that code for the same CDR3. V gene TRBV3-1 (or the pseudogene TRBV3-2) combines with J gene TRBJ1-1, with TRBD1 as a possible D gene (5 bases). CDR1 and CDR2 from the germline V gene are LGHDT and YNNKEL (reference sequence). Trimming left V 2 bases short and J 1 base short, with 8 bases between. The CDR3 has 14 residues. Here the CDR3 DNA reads TGTGCCAGCAGCCAAAGGGGCACGAACACTGAAGCTTTCTTT. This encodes CASSQRGTNTEAFF.

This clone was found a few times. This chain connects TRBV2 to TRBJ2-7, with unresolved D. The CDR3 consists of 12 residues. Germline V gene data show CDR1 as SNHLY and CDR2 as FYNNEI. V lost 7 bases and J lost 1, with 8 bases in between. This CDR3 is CASIGPSYEQYF. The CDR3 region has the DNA TGTGCCAGCATCGGTCCGTCCTACGAGCAGTACTTC. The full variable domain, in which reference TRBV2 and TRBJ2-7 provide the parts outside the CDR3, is EPEVTQTPSHQVTQMGQEVILRCVPISNHLYFYWYRQILGQKVEFLVSFYNNEISEKSEIFDDQFSVERPDGSNFTLKIRSTKLEDSAMYFCASIGPSYEQYFGPGTRLTVT.

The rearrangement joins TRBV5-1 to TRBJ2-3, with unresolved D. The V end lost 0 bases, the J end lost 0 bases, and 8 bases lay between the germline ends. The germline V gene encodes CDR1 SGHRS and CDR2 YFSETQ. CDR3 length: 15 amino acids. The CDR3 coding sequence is TGCGCCAGCAGCTTGGGAGTCTCTAGCACAGATACGCAGTATTTT. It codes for CASSLGVSSTDTQYF.

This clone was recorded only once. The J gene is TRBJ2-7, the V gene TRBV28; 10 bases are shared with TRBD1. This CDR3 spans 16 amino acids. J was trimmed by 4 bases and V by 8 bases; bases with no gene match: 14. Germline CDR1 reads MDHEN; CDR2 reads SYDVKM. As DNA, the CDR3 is TGTGCCAGCCGCCGAGGTAGGGGGACAGGGGCGTACGAGCAGTACTTC. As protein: CASRRGRGTGAYEQYF. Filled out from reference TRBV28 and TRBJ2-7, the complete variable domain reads DVKVTQSSRYLVKRTGEKVFLECVQDMDHENMFWYRQDPGLGLRLIYFSYDVKMKEKGDIPEGYSVSREKKERFSLILESASTNQTSMYLCASRRGRGTGAYEQYFGPGTRLTVT.

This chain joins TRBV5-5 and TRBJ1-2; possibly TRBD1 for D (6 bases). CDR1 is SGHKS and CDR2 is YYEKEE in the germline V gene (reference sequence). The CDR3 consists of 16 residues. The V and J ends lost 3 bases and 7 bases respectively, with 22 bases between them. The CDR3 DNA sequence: TGTGCCAGCAGCTGGCCGGGACACCAGGCGCTGGGTGGCTACACCTTC. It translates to CASSWPGHQALGGYTF.

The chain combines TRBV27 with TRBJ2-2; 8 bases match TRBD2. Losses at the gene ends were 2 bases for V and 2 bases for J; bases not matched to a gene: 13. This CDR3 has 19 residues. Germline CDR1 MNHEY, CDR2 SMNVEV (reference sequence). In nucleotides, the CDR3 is TGTGCCAGCAGTTTAAGGGCGGGGGGCCCTCTACCCAACACCGGGGAGCTGTTTTTT. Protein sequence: CASSLRAGGPLPNTGELFF.

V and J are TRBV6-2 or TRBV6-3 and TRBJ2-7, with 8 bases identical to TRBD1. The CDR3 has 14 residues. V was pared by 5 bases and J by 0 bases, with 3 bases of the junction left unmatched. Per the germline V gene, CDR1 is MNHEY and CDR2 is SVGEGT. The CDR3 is CASSRQGSSYEQYF. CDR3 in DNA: TGTGCCAGCAGTCGACAGGGGAGCTCCTACGAGCAGTACTTC.

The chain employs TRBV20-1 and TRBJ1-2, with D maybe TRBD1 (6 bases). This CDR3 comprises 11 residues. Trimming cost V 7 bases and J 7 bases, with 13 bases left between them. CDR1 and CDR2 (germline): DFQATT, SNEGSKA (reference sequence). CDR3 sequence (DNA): TGCAGTGGAGGGGGAGCGATTGGCTACACCTTC. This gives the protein CSGGGAIGYTF.

The CDR3 here is CASSLTNSGEQFF. The CDR3, as DNA: TGTGCCAGCAGCTTAACGAATTCGGGTGAGCAGTTCTTC. This chain joins TRBV7-3 and TRBJ2-1; D ambiguous. Germline values: CDR1 SGHTA, CDR2 FQGTGA. The CDR3 is made up of 13 amino acids. Between the trimmed V and J ends, which lost 0 bases and 9 bases, there was a span of 9 bases.

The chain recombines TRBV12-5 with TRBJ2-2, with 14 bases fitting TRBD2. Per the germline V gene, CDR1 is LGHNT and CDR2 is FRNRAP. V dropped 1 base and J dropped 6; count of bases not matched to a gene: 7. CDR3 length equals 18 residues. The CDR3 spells CASGLGLAGGPGSGELFF. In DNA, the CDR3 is TGTGCTAGTGGTTTGGGACTAGCGGGGGGGCCAGGCTCCGGGGAGCTGTTTTTT.

This CDR3 is CASSGLAGPYEQYF. CDR3 coding DNA: TGCGCCAGCAGTGGACTAGCGGGTCCCTACGAGCAGTACTTC. The rearrangement links TRBV10-1 to TRBJ2-7; 10 bases align to TRBD2. Germline CDR1 and CDR2: WNHNN and SYGVQD (reference sequence). The length of the CDR3 is 14 residues. V lost 4 bases and J lost 2; bases outside the gene matches: 2.

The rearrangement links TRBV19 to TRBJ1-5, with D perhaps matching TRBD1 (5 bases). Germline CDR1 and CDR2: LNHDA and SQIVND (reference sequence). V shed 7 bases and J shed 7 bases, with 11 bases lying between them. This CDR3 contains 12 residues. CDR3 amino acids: CASTRGEQPQHF. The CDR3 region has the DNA TGTGCCAGTACCCGGGGGGAACAGCCCCAGCATTTT.

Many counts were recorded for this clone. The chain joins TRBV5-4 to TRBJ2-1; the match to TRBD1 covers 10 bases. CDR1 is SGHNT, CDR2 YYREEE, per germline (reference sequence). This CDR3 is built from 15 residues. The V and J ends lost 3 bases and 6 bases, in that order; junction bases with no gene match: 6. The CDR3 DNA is TGTGCCAGCAGCTCAGGGACAGGGGAGGGCAATGAGCAGTTCTTC. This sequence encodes CASSSGTGEGNEQFF.

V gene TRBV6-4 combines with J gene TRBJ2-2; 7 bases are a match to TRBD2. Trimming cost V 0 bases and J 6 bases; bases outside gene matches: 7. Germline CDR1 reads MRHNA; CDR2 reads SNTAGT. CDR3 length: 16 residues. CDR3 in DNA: TGTGCCAGCAGTGACTCGAGGGAGGGATATGCCGGGGAGCTGTTTTTT. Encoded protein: CASSDSREGYAGELFF.

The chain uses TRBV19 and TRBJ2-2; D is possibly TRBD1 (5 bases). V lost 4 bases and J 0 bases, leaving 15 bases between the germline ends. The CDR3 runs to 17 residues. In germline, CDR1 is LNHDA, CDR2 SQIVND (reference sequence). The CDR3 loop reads CASSSFRTSTNTGELFF. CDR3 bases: TGTGCCAGTAGTAGCTTTAGGACATCAACGAACACCGGGGAGCTGTTTTTT.

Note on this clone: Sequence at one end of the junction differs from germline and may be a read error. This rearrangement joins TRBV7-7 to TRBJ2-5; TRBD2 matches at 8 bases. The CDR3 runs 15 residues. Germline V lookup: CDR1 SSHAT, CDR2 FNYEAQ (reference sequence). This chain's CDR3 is CASSRNTGGRETQYF. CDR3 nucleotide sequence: TGTGCTAGCAGCCGAAACACGGGGGGGCGAGAGACCCAGTACTTC.

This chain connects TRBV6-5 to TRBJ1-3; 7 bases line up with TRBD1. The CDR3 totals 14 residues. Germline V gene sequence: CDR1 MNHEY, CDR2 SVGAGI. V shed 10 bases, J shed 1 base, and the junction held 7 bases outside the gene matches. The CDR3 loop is CATGLTGSGNTIYF. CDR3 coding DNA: TGTGCCACCGGTTTGACAGGGTCTGGAAACACCATATATTTT.

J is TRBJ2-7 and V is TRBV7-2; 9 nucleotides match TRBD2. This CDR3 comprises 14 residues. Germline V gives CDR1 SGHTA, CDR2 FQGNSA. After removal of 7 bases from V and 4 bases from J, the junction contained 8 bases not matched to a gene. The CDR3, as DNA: TGTGCCAGCAAGATAGCGGGAGCAAGTTACGAGCAGTACTTC. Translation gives CASKIAGASYEQYF.

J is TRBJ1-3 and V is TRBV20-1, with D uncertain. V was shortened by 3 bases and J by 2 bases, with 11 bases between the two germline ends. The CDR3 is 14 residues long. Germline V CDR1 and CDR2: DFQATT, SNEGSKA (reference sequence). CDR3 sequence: CSASAESPGNTIYF. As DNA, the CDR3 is TGCAGTGCTAGTGCAGAATCGCCTGGAAACACCATATATTTT.